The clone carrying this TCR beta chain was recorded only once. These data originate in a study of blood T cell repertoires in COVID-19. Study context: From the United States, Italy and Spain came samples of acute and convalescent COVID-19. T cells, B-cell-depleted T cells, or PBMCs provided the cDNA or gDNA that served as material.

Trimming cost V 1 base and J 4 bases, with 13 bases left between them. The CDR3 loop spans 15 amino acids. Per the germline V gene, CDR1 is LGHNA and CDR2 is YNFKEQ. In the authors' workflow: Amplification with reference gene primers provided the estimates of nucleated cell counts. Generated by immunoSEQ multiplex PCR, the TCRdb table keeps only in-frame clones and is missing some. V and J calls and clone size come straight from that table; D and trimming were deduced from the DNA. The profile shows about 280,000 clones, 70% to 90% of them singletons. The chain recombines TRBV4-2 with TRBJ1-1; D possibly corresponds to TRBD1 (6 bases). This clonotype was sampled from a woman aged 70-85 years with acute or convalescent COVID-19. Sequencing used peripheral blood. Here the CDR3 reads CASSQGSTGPTEAFF. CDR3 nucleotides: TGTGCCAGCAGCCAAGGGTCAACAGGGCCCACTGAAGCTTTCTTT.